This T cell receptor (beta chain) is from a study of PD-L1 blockade in urothelial cancer. As for the study in general: Patients with male sex and bladder-origin urothelial cancer accounted for about 90% of the 29 enrolled. Study conclusions and caveats: Patients with below-median pretreatment blood clonality survived longer.

Synthetically made TCR analog templates were put into each PCR as spikes. The data were produced by immunoSEQ multiplex PCR, yet TCRdb's version contains in-frame clones alone and is incomplete. The table shows roughly 90,000 clones, with around 90% occurring only once. V lost 0 bases and J lost 2, with 11 bases in between. CDR1 and CDR2 from the germline V gene are SGHNT and YYREEE (reference sequence). CDR3 length: 15 residues. Note on this clone: Its antigen is not known.

Time point meaning: pretreatment peripheral blood. Each patient gave between 1 and 8 samples of peripheral blood mononuclear cells, which were collected pretreatment and during treatment. This receptor was identified in a woman older than 75 with urothelial cancer. The specimen comprised PBMCs, sampled around atezolizumab (anti-PD-L1) treatment. V and J are TRBV5-4 and TRBJ1-2; D remains unclear. In nucleotides, the CDR3 is TGTGCCAGCAGCTTGGCCGGCGCGGTAAACTATGGCTACACCTTC. It translates to CASSLAGAVNYGYTF. Drawing the rest from reference TRBV5-4 and TRBJ1-2, the complete variable domain is ETGVTQSPTHLIKTRGQQVTLRCSSQSGHNTVSWYQQALGQGPQFIFQYYREEENGRGNFPPRFSGLQFPNYSSELNVNALELDDSALYLCASSLAGAVNYGYTFGSGTRLTVV.